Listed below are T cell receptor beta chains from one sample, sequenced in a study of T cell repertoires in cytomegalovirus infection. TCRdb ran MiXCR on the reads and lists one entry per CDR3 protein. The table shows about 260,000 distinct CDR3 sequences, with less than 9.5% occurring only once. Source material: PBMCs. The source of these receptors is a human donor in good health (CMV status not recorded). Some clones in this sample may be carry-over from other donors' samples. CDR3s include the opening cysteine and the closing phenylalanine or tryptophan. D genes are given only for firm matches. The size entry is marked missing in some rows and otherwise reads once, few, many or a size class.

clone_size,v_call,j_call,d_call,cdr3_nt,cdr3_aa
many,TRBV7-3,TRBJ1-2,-,TGTGCCAGCAGCTTCGAGGCTTTTAGGGGCTACACCTTC,CASSFEAFRGYTF
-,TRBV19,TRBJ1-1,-,TGTGCCAGTAGTATGATTCTCCCGGGTGAAGCTTTCTTT,CASSMILPGEAFF
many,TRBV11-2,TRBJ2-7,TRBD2,TGTGCCAGCAGCTTAGTTAGAGCGGGGCGGAACGAGCAGTACTTC,CASSLVRAGRNEQYF
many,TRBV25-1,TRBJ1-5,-,TGTGCCAGCAGTCCCGTGGGAAAAAATCAGCCCCAGCATTTT,CASSPVGKNQPQHF
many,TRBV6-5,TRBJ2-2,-,TGTGCCAGCAGTTACCGGCGGGGCCCCGGGGAGCTGTTTTTT,CASSYRRGPGELFF
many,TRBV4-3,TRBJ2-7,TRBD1,TGCGCCAGCAGCCAAGGCCGGGACAGAGCAGTATACGAGCAGTACTTC,CASSQGRDRAVYEQYF
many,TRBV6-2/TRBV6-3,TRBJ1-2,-,TGTGCCAGCAGTTGGACGTCGAACTATGGCTACACCTTC,CASSWTSNYGYTF
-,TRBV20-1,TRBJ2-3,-,TGCAGTGCTAGAGATAGTTGGTCAGATACGCAGTATTTT,CSARDSWSDTQYF
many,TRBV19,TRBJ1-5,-,TGTGCCAGTGATTTGACGATAGGAGGCAATCAGCCCCAGCATTTT,CASDLTIGGNQPQHF
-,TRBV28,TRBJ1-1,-,TGTGCCAGCAGTTTAGAACCGAACACTGAAGCTTTCTTT,CASSLEPNTEAFF
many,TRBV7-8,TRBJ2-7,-,TGTGCCAGCAGCGTACGGCGGGACAGCTCCTACGAGCAGTACTTC,CASSVRRDSSYEQYF
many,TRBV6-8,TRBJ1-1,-,TGTGCCAGAAACAGGGCTCCGAACACTGAAGCTTTCTTT,CARNRAPNTEAFF
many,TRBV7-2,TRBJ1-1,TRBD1,TGTGCCAGCATCGTTGGGACAGGGGGTGAAGCTTTCTTT,CASIVGTGGEAFF
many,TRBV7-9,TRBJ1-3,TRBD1,TGTGCCAGCAGCGAGACAGGGTTCGGAAACACCATATATTTT,CASSETGFGNTIYF
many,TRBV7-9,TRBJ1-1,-,TGTGCCAGCAGCCCCCGACCCCAGGCTGAAGCTTTCTTT,CASSPRPQAEAFF
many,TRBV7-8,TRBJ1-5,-,TGTGCCAGCAGCTTACAGGGCGGACAGCCCCAGCATTTT,CASSLQGGQPQHF
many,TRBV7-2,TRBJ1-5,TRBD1,TGTGCCAGCAGCCCGACAGGGGGTCAGCCCCAGCATTTT,CASSPTGGQPQHF
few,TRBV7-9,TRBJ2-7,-,TGTGCCAGCATCCTCATCTCCCCGGGGAGAAACTCCTACGAGCAGTACTTC,CASILISPGRNSYEQYF
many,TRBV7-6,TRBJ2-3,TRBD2,TGTGCCAGCAGCCGGGAGGGGGACGCCTCCACAGATACGCAGTATTTT,CASSREGDASTDTQYF
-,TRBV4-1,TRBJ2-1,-,TGCGCCAGCAGCTCTCACTTGAGCTCCTACAATGAGCAGTTCTTC,CASSSHLSSYNEQFF
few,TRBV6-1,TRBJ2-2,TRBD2,TGTGCCAGCCTGACTAGCGGGGGATCGAACACCGGGGAGCTGTTTTTT,CASLTSGGSNTGELFF
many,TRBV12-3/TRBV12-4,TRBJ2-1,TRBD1,TGTGCCAGCAGCAGTCCGGGGACAGGGATTGACAATGAGCAGTTCTTC,CASSSPGTGIDNEQFF
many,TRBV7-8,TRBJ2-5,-,TGTGCCAGCAGCTTAAGAAGGGGAGAGACCCAGTACTTC,CASSLRRGETQYF
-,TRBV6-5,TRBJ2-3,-,TGTGCCAGCAGTTACGACAGTAGAGATACGCAGTATTTT,CASSYDSRDTQYF
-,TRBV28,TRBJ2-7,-,TGTGCCAGCAGTTTACGGTGGTACGAGCAGTACTTC,CASSLRWYEQYF
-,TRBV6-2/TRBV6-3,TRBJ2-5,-,TGTGCCAGCAGCCGCGCGACCATAGGACGCGAGACCCAGTACTTC,CASSRATIGRETQYF
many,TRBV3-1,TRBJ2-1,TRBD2,TGTGCCAGCAGCCAAGGGTCACTAGCGGGTATAACCTACAATGAGCAGTTCTTC,CASSQGSLAGITYNEQFF
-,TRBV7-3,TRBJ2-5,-,TGTGCCAGCAGCGTATTTGGGAGTGGGGAGACCCAGTACTTC,CASSVFGSGETQYF
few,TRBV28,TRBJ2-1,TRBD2,TGTGCCAGCAACGGGGGGACTACTTGGGGCAATGAGCAGTTCTTC,CASNGGTTWGNEQFF
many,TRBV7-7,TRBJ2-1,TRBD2,TGTGCTAGCAGCTTAGTTCCGGGAGGCTCCTACAATGAGCAGTTCTTC,CASSLVPGGSYNEQFF
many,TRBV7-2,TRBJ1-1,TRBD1,TGTGCCAGCAGCCCCCAGACAGGGAGGAACACTGAAGCTTTCTTT,CASSPQTGRNTEAFF
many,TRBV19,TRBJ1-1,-,TGTGCCAGTAGTATAGATCGAAGGGGCACTGAAGCTTTCTTT,CASSIDRRGTEAFF
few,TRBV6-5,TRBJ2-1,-,TGTGCCAGCAGTCCCTCGACAGGCTTCAATGAGCAGTTCTTC,CASSPSTGFNEQFF
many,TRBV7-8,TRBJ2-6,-,TGTGCCAGCAGGATACAGGGTTTCGCTGGGGCCAACGTCCTGACTTTC,CASRIQGFAGANVLTF
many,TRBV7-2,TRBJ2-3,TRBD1,TGTGCCAGCAGCGTCGGACAGGCTGACACAGATACGCAGTATTTT,CASSVGQADTDTQYF
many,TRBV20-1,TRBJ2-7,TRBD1,TGCAGTGCTAGAGTGACAGGGAATAGTTACGAGCAGTACTTC,CSARVTGNSYEQYF
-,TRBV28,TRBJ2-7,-,TGTGCCAGCAGCTCCCCAGGTAGATGGGGGGCCTCCTACGAGCAGTACTTC,CASSSPGRWGASYEQYF
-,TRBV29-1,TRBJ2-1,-,TGCAGCGTTGACCCGACCGATTCTGGGCAGTTCTTC,CSVDPTDSGQFF
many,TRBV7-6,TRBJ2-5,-,TGTGCCAGCAGCTTAGCGACCCTGGGGTACCAAGAGACCCAGTACTTC,CASSLATLGYQETQYF
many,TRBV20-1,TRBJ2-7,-,TGCAGTGCTCACACGGCGATTCAAGGGGAGCAGTACTTC,CSAHTAIQGEQYF
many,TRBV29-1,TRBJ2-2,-,TGCAGCGTTGACGGGGTCAAGGGTACTACCGGGGAGCTGTTTTTT,CSVDGVKGTTGELFF
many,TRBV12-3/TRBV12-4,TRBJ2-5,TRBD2,TGTGCCAGCACCCGAGGGGCGGGAGGGATAAAAGAGACCCAGTACTTC,CASTRGAGGIKETQYF